This T cell receptor (beta chain) was obtained from a study of control samples from healthy donors and cancer patients. V was clipped by 9 bases and J by 9 bases; unmatched bases: 10. The CDR3 sequence is 13 residues long. Germline loops: CDR1 MNHEY, CDR2 SVGAGI. TCRdb keeps only in-frame clones here, not all; method: immunoSEQ multiplex PCR. The sample includes about 130,000 clones, about nine tenths of them seen just once. The rearrangement links TRBV6-5 to TRBJ2-1; 8 bases line up with TRBD2. The sequencing sample was made of blood. The sequence came from a young man in good health. The CDR3 DNA reads as TGTGCCAGTTCGCGGGGGGTTCCGAGTGAGCAGTTCTTC. Its protein product is CASSRGVPSEQFF.